The sequence of this T cell receptor (beta chain) was determined in a study of OX40 agonist ivuxolimab in advanced cancers. About the study: The patients' treatment was ivuxolimab, an agonistic anti-OX40 (CD134) antibody. Partial responses were achieved by three patients: one hepatocellular carcinoma, two cutaneous melanoma.

The CDR3 has 13 amino acids. V gave up 0 bases and J gave up 5 bases, with 8 bases separating them. Germline V CDR1 and CDR2: SGHDN, FVKESK. The method was immunoSEQ multiplex PCR; TCRdb's version includes in-frame clones alone and lacks a portion of them. The sample has 20,000 or so clones, over 70% seen once. V is TRBV14 and J is TRBJ2-7; D is unclear. This material consisted of CD4+ or CD8+ T cells sorted from blood, taken in a trial of the OX40 agonist ivuxolimab. The TCR sequence derives from an adult with an advanced solid tumor such as melanoma, head and neck, liver or kidney cancer. The CDR3 protein is CASSQEGSNEQYF. CDR3 nucleotides: TGTGCCAGCAGCCAAGAGGGATCCAACGAGCAGTACTTC.